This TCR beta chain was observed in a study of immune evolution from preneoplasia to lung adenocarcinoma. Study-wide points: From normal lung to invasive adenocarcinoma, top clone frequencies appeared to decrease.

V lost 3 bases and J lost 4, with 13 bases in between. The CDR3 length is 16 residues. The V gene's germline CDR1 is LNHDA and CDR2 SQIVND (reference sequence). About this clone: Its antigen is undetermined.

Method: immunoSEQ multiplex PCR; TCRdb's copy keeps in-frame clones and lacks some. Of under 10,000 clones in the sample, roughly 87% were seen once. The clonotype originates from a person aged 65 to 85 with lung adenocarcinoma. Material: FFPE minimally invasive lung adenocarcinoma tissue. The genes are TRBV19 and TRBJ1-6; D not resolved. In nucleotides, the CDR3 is TGTGCCAGTAGTATCCGAGGGCTTCCATATAATTCACCCCTCCACTTT. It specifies CASSIRGLPYNSPLHF.